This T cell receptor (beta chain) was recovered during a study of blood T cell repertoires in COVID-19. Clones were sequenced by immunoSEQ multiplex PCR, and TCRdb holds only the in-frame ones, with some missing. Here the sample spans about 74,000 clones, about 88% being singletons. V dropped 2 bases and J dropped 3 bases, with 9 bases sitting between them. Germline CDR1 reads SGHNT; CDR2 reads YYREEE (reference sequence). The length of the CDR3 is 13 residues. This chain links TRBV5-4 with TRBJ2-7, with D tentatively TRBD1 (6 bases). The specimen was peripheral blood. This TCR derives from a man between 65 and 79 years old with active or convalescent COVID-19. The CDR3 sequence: CASSFWGLYEQYF. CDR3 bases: TGTGCCAGCAGCTTCTGGGGGCTCTACGAGCAGTACTTC.